This entry is about one T cell receptor beta chain. Its target is unknown. The source of the sample is a study of cytomegalovirus exposure and HLA in healthy donors. Study findings and constraints: Analysis was carried out at a later point, and it linked a missense DCLRE1C variant to TCR beta V- and J-gene trimming.

Use of 60 Vbeta and 13 Jbeta primers characterized the PCR. Method: immunoSEQ multiplex PCR; TCRdb's copy keeps in-frame clones and lacks some. This sample has 120,000 or so clones, with 60% to 85% found just once. The germline gives CDR1 MNHNY, CDR2 SVGAGI (reference sequence). The CDR3 runs to 15 residues. V was cut by 5 bases and J by 0 bases, with 11 bases left in between. The specimen sequenced was PBMCs. This clonotype originated in a man aged 25-45 years in good health and CMV-seronegative. The rearrangement uses TRBV6-6 and TRBJ1-3, with D possibly matching TRBD1 (5 bases). The CDR3 bases are TGTGCCAGCAGTCAGACCCAGGGCTCTGGAAACACCATATATTTT. Its protein is CASSQTQGSGNTIYF.